These 6 T cell receptor beta chains were sequenced from one sample in a study of intratumoral heterogeneity in liver cancer. Method: immunoSEQ multiplex PCR; TCRdb's copy keeps in-frame clones and lacks some. The sample comprises 20,000 or so clones, approximately 73% of which are singletons, and about a sixth rests with the top ten. This specimen was tumor-adjacent normal tissue, taken before any cancer treatment. The receptors derive from a woman in her seventies with hepatocellular carcinoma.

The rearrangement uses TRBV5-5 and TRBJ1-1; weak D call: TRBD1 (5 bases). Germline V gives CDR1 SGHKS, CDR2 YYEKEE (reference sequence). The length of the CDR3 is 14 residues. V lost 0 bases to trimming and J lost 8 bases, with 14 bases between them. CDR3 nucleotide sequence: TGTGCCAGCAGCTTGGAACGGGGCAGCTTGGAAGCTTTCTTT. It translates to CASSLERGSLEAFF.

The J gene is TRBJ2-7, the V gene TRBV5-4; 8 bases are shared with TRBD1. This CDR3 comprises 13 residues. Trimming removed 2 bases from V and 6 bases from J; junction bases left unmatched: 4. Germline V gives CDR1 SGHNT, CDR2 YYREEE (reference sequence). This CDR3 is CASSFGTGLEQYF. The CDR3 DNA reads TGTGCCAGCAGCTTCGGGACAGGTCTCGAGCAGTACTTC.

V usage is TRBV19 and J usage is TRBJ2-1; D might be TRBD2 (6 bases). Deletions cut 4 bases from V and 7 bases from J, with 17 bases between. CDR1 and CDR2 from the germline V gene are LNHDA and SQIVND (reference sequence). CDR3 size: 15 residues. The CDR3 coding sequence is TGTGCCAGTAGTAACGGCGGGATGAAGAGGAATGAGCAGTTCTTC. It specifies CASSNGGMKRNEQFF.

The CDR3 loop reads CASSLAASGIIYEQFF. The CDR3, as DNA: TGTGCCAGCAGCTTGGCGGCTAGCGGGATAATCTATGAGCAGTTCTTC. V is TRBV5-6 and J is TRBJ2-1, with 9 nucleotides matching TRBD2. J was trimmed by 8 bases and V by 0 bases; bases with no gene match: 9. CDR1 and CDR2 from the germline V gene are SGHDT and YYEEEE. The CDR3 sequence is 16 residues long.

The V call is TRBV25-1, the J call TRBJ2-5; D is possibly TRBD1 or TRBD2 (5 bases each). CDR3 length: 16 amino acids. Trimming left V 1 base short and J 0 bases short, with 12 bases between. Germline loops: CDR1 MGHDK, CDR2 SYGVNS. CDR3 protein: CASSEWGSWDQETQYF. CDR3 sequence (DNA): TGTGCCAGCAGTGAATGGGGGTCTTGGGACCAAGAGACCCAGTACTTC.

This rearrangement joins TRBV29-1 to TRBJ2-5; no clear D. The V end was cut by 8 bases, the J end by 5 bases, with 18 bases between. This CDR3 has 13 amino acids. From germline, CDR1 is SQVTM and CDR2 ANQGSEA. The CDR3 spells CSIPSWGPETQYF. As DNA, the CDR3 is TGCAGCATTCCCTCGTGGGGTCCGGAGACCCAGTACTTC.